This record concerns one TCR beta chain sequence. This clone was picked up a small number of times. Its cognate antigen has yet to be identified. Base quality data are lacking; no much larger clone is found one base away. Reading the germline V gene gives CDR1 SGHRS and CDR2 YFSETQ. V is clipped by 0 bases and J by 2 bases, and the sequence between their germline boundaries is 11 bases long. The CDR3 spans 16 residues, from the cysteine through the phenylalanine. Only CDR3 DNA is held: 48 bases, read in frame from base 1. The sample belongs to a study of cytotoxic CD8 clonotypes in ibrutinib-treated CLL (dated by TCRdb to 2020 to 2022). Some background on the complete study: The cohort was composed of 11 relapsed/refractory and around 14 treatment-naive patients; IGHV unmutated status was identified in roughly 18 patients. Responses were partial in 24 patients and complete in 2; after median about 5.5 years follow-up, about 14 stayed in remission and some twelve progressed. Response samples were obtained after a median of approximately eleven months of treatment, with a range of about 6 to 40 months. On average, each sample yielded roughly 250,000 productive templates and 94,082 productive rearrangements. Longitudinal samples were available for about 30% of the roughly 86 trial participants. Cryopreserved peripheral blood mononuclear cells were obtained prior to treatment, at the time of response, and at either disease progression or sustained remission. All remission and progressive disease samples were collected while patients were still receiving ibrutinib.

Explained via the paper, the time point label denotes: progressive disease on ibrutinib. Approximately 2 micrograms of genomic DNA were extracted from cryopreserved PBMCs for TCR beta library preparation. Longitudinal blood samples from CLL patients receiving ibrutinib monotherapy were subjected to high-throughput TCR beta sequencing. Patients were enrolled in a phase 2 open-label single-center ibrutinib monotherapy trial. The paper as a whole reports these results and caveats: Baseline clonality exceeded that of age-matched healthy donors and correlated strongly with circulating CD8+ T-cell counts. An increase in clonality was observed at ibrutinib response, with clonality remaining stable during sustained remission and falling back toward baseline at progression. Public clonotypes were rare and either shrank or stayed stable during treatment, and the rise in clonality at ibrutinib response reflected expansion of private clonotypes. Sampling times were not matched between patients in sustained remission and patients whose disease was progressing, and lymph node repertoires were not examined.

A MiSeq instrument was used for deep resolution sequencing, which targeted depths ranging from 1 in 1 million up to 1 in 200,000 T cells, with coverage averaging 10x for each clonotype. The immunoSEQ hsTCRB Kit was used to generate TCR beta libraries. For the original study's pipeline: Data were analyzed with ImmunoSEQ Data Assistant and ImmunoSEQ Analyzer, with V, D and J genes assigned per IMGT definitions. Clonality, with values ranging from 0 to 1, was calculated as one minus the normalized Shannon entropy of productive rearrangement frequencies. Only overrepresented clonotypes making up at least 0.05% of the repertoire of each patient were included in the public clonotype analysis. Fewer than 15 age-matched healthy donor repertoires from immuneACCESS served as clonality controls. This immuneACCESS table, as held by TCRdb, lists in-frame sequences with V and J called but not all clones. Of the missing ones, under half trace to an unresolved V gene in checked studies; the others have no known cause. V, J and clone size derive from that table, while D and trimming were established from the DNA sequence. This sample holds approximately 280,000 clones; roughly four fifths were observed only once. The top ten clones comprise 5.6% of the sample.

This sequence uses TRBV5-1 and TRBJ2-2; a confident D gene designation cannot be given. This TCR derives from a human donor with chronic lymphocytic leukemia. The sequences come from PBMCs, collected at disease progression, from a patient treated with ibrutinib. In nucleotide form, the sequence is TGCGCCAGCAGCTTGGATGTGGGCGTCAACACCGGGGAGCTGTTTTTT. This codes for CASSLDVGVNTGELFF.